This TCR beta chain comes out of a study of T cells expressing NK-cell markers. A note on this clonotype: What it recognizes is unknown.

Libraries used 5'RACE template switching adding universal primer site and UMIs. One entry per CDR3 protein, without DNA, is what TCRdb gives after re-calling the 5' RACE reads. The sample has about 540,000 distinct CDR3 sequences; the top ten hold approximately 3.6%. Study-wide results and caveats: No clear determination of HCMV specificity was made for expanded NKG2C+ T cell clones.

This CDR3 is built from 12 residues. CDR1 and CDR2 (germline): SQVTM, ANQGSEA. Sequencing input: blood T cells: a sorted CD56 or NKG2C T cell subset, CD4+ or CD8+ T cells, or bulk PBMC T cells (not recorded which). The TCR sequence derives from a man aged 18 to 30 in good health. The rearrangement uses TRBV29-1 and TRBJ2-1; the TCRdb D gene call, TRBD1, has no DNA to confirm it. CDR3 amino acids: CSVHSGGYEQFF.